Sequencing of this TCR beta chain was carried out in a study of blood T cell repertoires in COVID-19. Profiled with immunoSEQ multiplex PCR; TCRdb holds only in-frame clones, not every one. This table has under 250,000 clones, roughly 80% appearing once. V gave up 2 bases and J gave up 4 bases, with 9 bases separating them. This CDR3 is built from 14 residues. Germline loops: CDR1 SNHLY, CDR2 FYNNEI. The genes are TRBV2 and TRBJ1-5; weak D call: TRBD1 (6 bases). This clonotype was sampled from a woman aged 65 to 85 with acute or convalescent COVID-19. The sequenced sample was peripheral blood. The CDR3 loop reads CASSEQGLNQPQHF. The CDR3 region has the DNA TGTGCCAGCAGTGAACAGGGGTTAAATCAGCCCCAGCATTTT.